The text below deals with one TCR beta chain. While infection was still active, Seattle patients were enrolled and then followed longitudinally. The sample originates from a study of blood T cell repertoires in COVID-19. Background on the study: The United States, Italy and Spain supplied acute and convalescent COVID-19 samples. In each case, the material was cDNA or gDNA derived from T cells, B-cell-depleted T cells, or PBMCs.

In the original analysis: How many nucleated cells were present was estimated from reference gene primer amplification. Repertoires were generated with immunoSEQ multiplex PCR, while TCRdb's copy carries only in-frame clones and drops some. Clone size and the V and J calls come from that table; the DNA yielded D and trimming. The sample comprises 250,000 or so clones, roughly 89% of which are singletons, and roughly 2.2% rests with the top ten. The TCR originated in a woman in her sixties with COVID-19, enrolled during active disease. Sequenced: peripheral blood.

CDR3 region: CASSQVRDRQNQPQHF. CDR3 sequence (DNA): TGCGCCAGCAGCCAAGTCCGGGACAGGCAAAATCAGCCCCAGCATTTT. The chain couples TRBV4-1 to TRBJ1-5; 8 positions agree with TRBD1. The germline V gene encodes CDR1 MGHRA and CDR2 YSYEKL. The CDR3 sequence is 16 residues long. Unmatched junction bases numbered 6, after V lost 1 base and J lost 4 bases.